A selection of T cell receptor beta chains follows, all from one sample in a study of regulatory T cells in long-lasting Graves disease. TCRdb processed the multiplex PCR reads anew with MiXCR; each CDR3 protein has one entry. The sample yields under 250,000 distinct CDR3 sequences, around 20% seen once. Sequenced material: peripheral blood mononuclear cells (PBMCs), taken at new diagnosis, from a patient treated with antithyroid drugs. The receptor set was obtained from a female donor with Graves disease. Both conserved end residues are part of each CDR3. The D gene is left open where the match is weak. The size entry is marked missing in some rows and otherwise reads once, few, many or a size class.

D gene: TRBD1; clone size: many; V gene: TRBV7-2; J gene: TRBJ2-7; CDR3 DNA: TGTGCCAGCAGCCCCCGGGACAGGGGGAGCTACGAGCAGTACTTC; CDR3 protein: CASSPRDRGSYEQYF
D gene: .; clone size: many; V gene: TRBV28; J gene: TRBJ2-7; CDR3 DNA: TGTGCCAGCAGACCAGACATTTACGAGCAGTACTTC; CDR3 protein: CASRPDIYEQYF
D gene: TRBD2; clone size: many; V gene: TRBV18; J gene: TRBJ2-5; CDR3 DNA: TGTGCCAGCTCACCAACAACCCGCTTGACTAGCAGACAAGAGACCCAGTACTTC; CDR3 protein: CASSPTTRLTSRQETQYF
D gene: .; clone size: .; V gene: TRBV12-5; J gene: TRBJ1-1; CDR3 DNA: TGTGCTAGTGTTTCAAACAGGGATCGGGCTGAAGCTTTCTTT; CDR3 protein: CASVSNRDRAEAFF
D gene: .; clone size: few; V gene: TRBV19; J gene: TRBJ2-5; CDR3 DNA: TGTGCCAGTGGATTACAGGGATCGGAAGAGACCCAGTACTTC; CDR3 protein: CASGLQGSEETQYF
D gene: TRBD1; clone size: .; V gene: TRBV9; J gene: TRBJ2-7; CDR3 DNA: TGTGCCAGCAGCCCGCGGACAGGGTCCTACGAGCAGTACTTC; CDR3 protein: CASSPRTGSYEQYF
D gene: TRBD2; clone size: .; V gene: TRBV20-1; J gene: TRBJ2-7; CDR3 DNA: TGCAGTGCTAGAGAATGGACTAGCGGGACTAGGGAGCAGTACTTC; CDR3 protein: CSAREWTSGTREQYF
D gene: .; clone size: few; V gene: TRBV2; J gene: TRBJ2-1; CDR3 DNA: TGTGCCAGCAGTGGCCCGGGGGCTAGCGGCTACAATGAGCAGTTCTTC; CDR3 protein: CASSGPGASGYNEQFF
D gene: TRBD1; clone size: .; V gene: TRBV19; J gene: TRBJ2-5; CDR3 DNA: TGTGCCAGTTCGGGACAGATGCAAGAGACCCAGTACTTC; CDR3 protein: CASSGQMQETQYF
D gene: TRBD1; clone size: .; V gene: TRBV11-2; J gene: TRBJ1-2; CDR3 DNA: TGTGCCAGCAGCCGCGGGACAGGGAAAAATGGCTACACCTTC; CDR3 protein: CASSRGTGKNGYTF
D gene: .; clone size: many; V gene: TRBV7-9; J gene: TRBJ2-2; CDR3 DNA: TGTGCCAGCATCATCGGAGGGCTCGACACCGGGGAGCTGTTTTTT; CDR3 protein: CASIIGGLDTGELFF
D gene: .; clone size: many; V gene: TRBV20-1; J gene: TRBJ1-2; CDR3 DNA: TGCAGTGCTAGAGATAGGATCCGGGAAGCTAACTATGGCTACACCTTC; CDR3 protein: CSARDRIREANYGYTF
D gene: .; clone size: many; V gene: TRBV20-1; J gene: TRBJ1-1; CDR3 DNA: TGCAGTGCTCGACAATCAGGGAACACTGAAGCTTTCTTT; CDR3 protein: CSARQSGNTEAFF
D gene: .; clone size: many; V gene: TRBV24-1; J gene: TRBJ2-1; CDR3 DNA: TGTGCCACCAGTAGATCTAGTTCGAACAATGAGCAGTTCTTC; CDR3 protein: CATSRSSSNNEQFF
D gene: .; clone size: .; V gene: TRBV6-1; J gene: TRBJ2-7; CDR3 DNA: TGTGCCAGCACCATGACACCCTACGAGCAGTACTTC; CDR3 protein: CASTMTPYEQYF
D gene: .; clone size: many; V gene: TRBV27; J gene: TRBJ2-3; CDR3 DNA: TGTGCCAGCAGTTCTAGGGTCTATTCCTTTCAGACAGATACGCAGTATTTT; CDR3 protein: CASSSRVYSFQTDTQYF
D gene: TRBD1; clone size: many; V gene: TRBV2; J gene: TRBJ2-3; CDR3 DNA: TGTGCCAGCAGTTATGGGACAGGGAAAGATACGCAGTATTTT; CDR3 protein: CASSYGTGKDTQYF
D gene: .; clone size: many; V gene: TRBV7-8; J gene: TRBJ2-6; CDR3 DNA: TGTGCCAGCAGCTCCGAGGTGGCCTCTGGGGCCAACGTCCTGACTTTC; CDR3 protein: CASSSEVASGANVLTF
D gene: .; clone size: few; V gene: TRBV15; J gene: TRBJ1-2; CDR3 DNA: TGTGCCACCAGCAGAGAATTTCGGTATGGCTACACCTTC; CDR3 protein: CATSREFRYGYTF
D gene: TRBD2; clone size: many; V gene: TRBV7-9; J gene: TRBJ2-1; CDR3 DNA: TGTGCCAGCAGCATCCAATCTAGCGGGAGGACCTACAATGAGCAGTTCTTC; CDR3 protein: CASSIQSSGRTYNEQFF
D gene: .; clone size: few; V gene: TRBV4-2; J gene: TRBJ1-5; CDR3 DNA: TGTGCCAGCAGCCAAGATGAGGGGTCCCCTCAGCCCCAGCATTTT; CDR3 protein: CASSQDEGSPQPQHF
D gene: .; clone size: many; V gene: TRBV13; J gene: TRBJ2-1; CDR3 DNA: TGTGCCAGCAGCTTAGGACTAGCAGCCGGGGATGAGCAGTTCTTC; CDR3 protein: CASSLGLAAGDEQFF
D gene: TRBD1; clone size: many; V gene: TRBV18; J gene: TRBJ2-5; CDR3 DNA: TGTGCCAGCTCACCACCCGGGACAGCGCAAGAGACCCAGTACTTC; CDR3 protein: CASSPPGTAQETQYF
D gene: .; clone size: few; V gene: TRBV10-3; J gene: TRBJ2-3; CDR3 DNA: TGTGCCAGCACCGGGTTTCGGCTCACAGATACGCAGTATTTT; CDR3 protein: CASTGFRLTDTQYF
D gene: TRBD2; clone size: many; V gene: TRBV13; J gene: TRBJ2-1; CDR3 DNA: TGTGCCAGCAGTCACAGCGGGACTAGCGGGGGGGCCAGCTACAATGAGCAGTTCTTC; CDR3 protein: CASSHSGTSGGASYNEQFF
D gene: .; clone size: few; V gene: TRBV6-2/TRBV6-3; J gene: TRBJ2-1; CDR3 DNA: TGTGCCAGCAGTTACGCGCCCCCCCATAGCGGCATATACAATGAGCAGTTCTTC; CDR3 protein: CASSYAPPHSGIYNEQFF
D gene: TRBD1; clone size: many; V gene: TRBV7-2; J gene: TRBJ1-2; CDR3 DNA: TGTGCCAGCAGCCGAGGGACAGCTGATTACTATGGCTACACCTTC; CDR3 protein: CASSRGTADYYGYTF
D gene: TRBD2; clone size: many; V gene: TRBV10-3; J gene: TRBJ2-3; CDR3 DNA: TGTGCCATCAGTGGTACTCTAGCGGGGACGGATACGCAGTATTTT; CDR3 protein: CAISGTLAGTDTQYF
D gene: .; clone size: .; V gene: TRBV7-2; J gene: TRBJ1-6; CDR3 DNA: TGTGCCAGCAGCTTAATTCCCCACAGTCAAAATAATTCACCCCTCCACTTT; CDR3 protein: CASSLIPHSQNNSPLHF
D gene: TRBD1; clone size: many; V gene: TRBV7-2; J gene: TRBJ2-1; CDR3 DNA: TGTGCCAGCAGCTCGAAACAGGGGTTCTCCTACAATGAGCAGTTCTTC; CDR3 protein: CASSSKQGFSYNEQFF
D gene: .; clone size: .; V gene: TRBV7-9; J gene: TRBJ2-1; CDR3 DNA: TGTGCCAGCAGCGAACTACAGGGAGGCGCTGAGCAGTTCTTC; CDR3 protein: CASSELQGGAEQFF
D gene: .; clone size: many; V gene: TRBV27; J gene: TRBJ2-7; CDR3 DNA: TGTGCCAGCAGTTTTCGGGCAGCGGGTACCTACGAGCAGTACTTC; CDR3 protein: CASSFRAAGTYEQYF
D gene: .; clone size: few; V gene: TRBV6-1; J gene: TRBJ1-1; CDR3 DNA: TGTGCCAGCAGTGACGGTAGGGGGGGGCTGGCTGAAGCTTTCTTT; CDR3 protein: CASSDGRGGLAEAFF
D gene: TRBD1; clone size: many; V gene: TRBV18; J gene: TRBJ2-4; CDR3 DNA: TGTGCCAGCTCACTCGGGACAGGGGATCACATTCAGTACTTC; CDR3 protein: CASSLGTGDHIQYF
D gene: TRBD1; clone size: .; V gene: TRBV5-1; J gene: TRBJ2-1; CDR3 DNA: TGCGCCAGCAGACCCCGGGACAGGGATCCCTACAATGAGCAGTTCTTC; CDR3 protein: CASRPRDRDPYNEQFF
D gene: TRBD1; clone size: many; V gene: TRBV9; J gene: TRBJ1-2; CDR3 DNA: TGTGCCAGCAGCGTAGTGGGACAGGGGAGGGATGGCTACACCTTC; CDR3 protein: CASSVVGQGRDGYTF
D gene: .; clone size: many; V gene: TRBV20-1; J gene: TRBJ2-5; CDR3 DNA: TGCAGTGCTAGCCCCGGGACACATAAAGAGACCCAGTACTTC; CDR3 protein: CSASPGTHKETQYF
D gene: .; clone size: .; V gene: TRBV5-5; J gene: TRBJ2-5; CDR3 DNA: TGTGCCAGCAGCGCCCAGGGGGGGCTCCAAGAGACCCAGTACTTC; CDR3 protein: CASSAQGGLQETQYF
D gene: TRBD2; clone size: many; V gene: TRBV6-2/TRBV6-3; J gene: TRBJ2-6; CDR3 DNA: TGTGCCAGCAGTTACGGCTTTGGGACTAGCGGGTACCTCTCTGGGGCCAACGTCCTGACTTTC; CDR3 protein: CASSYGFGTSGYLSGANVLTF
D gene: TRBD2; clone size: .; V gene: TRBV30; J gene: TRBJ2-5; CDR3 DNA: TGTGCCTGGAGTAGCGGGATCGCGGAGACCCAGTACTTC; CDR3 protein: CAWSSGIAETQYF
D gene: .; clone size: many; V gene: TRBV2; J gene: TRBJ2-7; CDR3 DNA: TGTGCCAGCAGTGATGTAGCTGTGGGGGGCTCCTACGAGCAGTACTTC; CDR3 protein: CASSDVAVGGSYEQYF
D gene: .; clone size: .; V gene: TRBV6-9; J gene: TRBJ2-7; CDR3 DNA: TGTGCCAGCAGTTACCCGGGAAGCTCCTACGAGCAGTACTTC; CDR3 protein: CASSYPGSSYEQYF
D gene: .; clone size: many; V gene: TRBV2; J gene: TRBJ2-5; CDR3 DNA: TGTGCCAGCACGGCAGGGTCCGAGACCCAGTACTTC; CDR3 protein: CASTAGSETQYF
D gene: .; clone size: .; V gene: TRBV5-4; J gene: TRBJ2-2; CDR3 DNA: TGTGCCAGCAGCCTGAAGGGGAACACCGGGGAGCTGTTTTTT; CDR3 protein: CASSLKGNTGELFF
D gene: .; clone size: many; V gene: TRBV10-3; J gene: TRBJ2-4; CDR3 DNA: TGTGCCATCCAAGACAGAATGTGGAACATTCAGTACTTC; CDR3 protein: CAIQDRMWNIQYF
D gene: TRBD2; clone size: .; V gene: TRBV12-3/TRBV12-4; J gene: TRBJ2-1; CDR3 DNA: TGTGCCAGCAGGATTAGCGGGAGGGCCGACAATGAGCAGTTCTTC; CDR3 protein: CASRISGRADNEQFF
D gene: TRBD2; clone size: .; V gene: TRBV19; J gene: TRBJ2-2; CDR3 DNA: TGTGCCAGTACCCCGACTAGCGGGGGATCCACCGGGGAGCTGTTTTTT; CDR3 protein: CASTPTSGGSTGELFF
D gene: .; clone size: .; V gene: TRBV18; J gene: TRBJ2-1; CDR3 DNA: TGTGCCAGCTCAGCCTCCAGGGACGAGCAGTTCTTC; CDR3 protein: CASSASRDEQFF
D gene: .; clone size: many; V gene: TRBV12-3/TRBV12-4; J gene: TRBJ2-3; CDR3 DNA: TGTGCCAGCCGGGGCTTCGGGCCAGATACGCAGTATTTT; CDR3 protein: CASRGFGPDTQYF